Each of the 26 T cell receptor beta chains below was sequenced from the same sample in a study of shared clonotypes between healthy human individuals. Assay: immunoSEQ multiplex PCR; the TCRdb copy retains only in-frame clones and omits some. The sample yields 150,000 to 200,000 clones, approximately 70% seen once. The sequenced sample consisted of memory CD4+ T cells sorted from blood. Subset here: CD45RA-negative fraction. The source of these receptors is a man under 40 in good health.

The rearrangement joins TRBV19 to TRBJ2-3; 7 bases align to TRBD2. The CDR3 totals 14 residues. Trimming took 3 bases from V and 4 from J; bases not matched to a gene: 4. Looked up from germline, CDR1 is LNHDA and CDR2 is SQIVND (reference sequence). The CDR3 nucleotides read TGTGCCAGTAGTATGGGAGGGCGCGCAGATACGCAGTATTTT. This translates into CASSMGGRADTQYF.

This chain links TRBV5-1 with TRBJ2-7; D unresolved. Trimming left V 4 bases short and J 5 bases short, with 10 bases between. Germline V gives CDR1 SGHRS, CDR2 YFSETQ. The CDR3 totals 12 residues. CDR3 region: CASSAGGDEQYF. The CDR3 DNA reads TGCGCCAGCAGCGCAGGTGGGGACGAGCAGTACTTC.

The chain links TRBV30 to TRBJ1-2; the D gene is possibly TRBD1 (6 bases). The V end lost 4 bases, the J end lost 3 bases, and 12 bases lay between the germline ends. The CDR3 is 13 residues long. Looked up from germline, CDR1 is GTSNPN and CDR2 is SVGIG (reference sequence). The DNA for the CDR3 is TGTGCCTGGACTACACCAGGGGACTATGGCTACACCTTC. Translating gives CAWTTPGDYGYTF. The whole variable domain, filled in from reference TRBV30 and TRBJ1-2, reads SQTIHQWPATLVQPVGSPLSLECTVEGTSNPNLYWYRQAAGRGLQLLFYSVGIGQISSEVPQNLSASRPQDRQFILSSKKLLLSDSGFYLCAWTTPGDYGYTFGSGTRLTVV.

This chain connects TRBV5-1 to TRBJ2-6; D not resolved. Germline assignment: CDR1 SGHRS and CDR2 YFSETQ. Trimming left V 0 bases short and J 0 bases short, with 13 bases between. The CDR3 is 18 residues long. CDR3 coding DNA: TGCGCCAGCAGCTTGGCCCGTTCAGGTAGCTCTGGGGCCAACGTCCTGACTTTC. It codes for CASSLARSGSSGANVLTF. Based on the CDR3 plus reference TRBV5-1 and TRBJ2-6, the full variable domain is KAGVTQTPRYLIKTRGQQVTLSCSPISGHRSVSWYQQTPGQGLQFLFEYFSETQRNKGNFPGRFSGRQFSNSRSEMNVSTLELGDSALYLCASSLARSGSSGANVLTFGAGSRLTVL.

CDR3 sequence reads: CASSNPGQGDREQYF. The DNA for the CDR3 is TGTGCCAGCAGCAATCCGGGACAGGGTGATCGGGAGCAGTACTTC. The rearrangement joins TRBV21-1 to TRBJ2-7; TRBD1 reflects the table's D call only, with no check against the DNA. TRBV21-1 is described as a pseudogene. This CDR3 contains 15 residues.

This clone was recorded at least ten times. The rearrangement uses TRBV7-9 and TRBJ2-5; tentatively, D is TRBD2 (6 bases). This CDR3 has 16 residues. Germline V lookup: CDR1 SEHNR, CDR2 FQNEAQ (reference sequence). Trimming took off 4 bases at V and 5 bases at J, with 20 bases between the two ends. This CDR3 is CASSSSFPGSGETQYF. The CDR3 DNA is TGTGCCAGCAGCTCCTCTTTTCCCGGGAGCGGGGAGACCCAGTACTTC.

The sample holds a few counts of this clone. The chain employs TRBV18 and TRBJ2-1; D unresolved. Germline values: CDR1 KGHSH, CDR2 LQKENI. The CDR3 has 15 amino acids. V was clipped by 3 bases and J by 2 bases, with 11 bases between them. The CDR3 spells CASSPSVVAYNEQFF. The CDR3 DNA reads TGTGCCAGCTCACCCAGTGTAGTTGCCTACAATGAGCAGTTCTTC.

The chain is built from TRBV19 and TRBJ1-5; 7 nucleotides align to TRBD1. The CDR3 sequence is 14 residues long. Germline loops: CDR1 LNHDA, CDR2 SQIVND (reference sequence). Germline trimming cut 8 bases from V and 5 bases from J; bases unmatched to any gene: 9. CDR3 sequence reads: CASRAGQPYQPQHF. CDR3 bases: TGTGCCAGTCGAGCGGGACAGCCTTATCAGCCCCAGCATTTT.

V usage is TRBV28 and J usage is TRBJ1-2; D uncertain. There are 11 residues in the CDR3. With 6 bases removed from V and 7 bases from J, the gap between germline ends came to 9 bases. The V gene's germline CDR1 is MDHEN and CDR2 SYDVKM. CDR3 amino acids: CASRRSGGYTF. In DNA, the CDR3 is TGTGCCAGCAGGCGCTCTGGTGGCTACACCTTC.

The sample holds a few counts of this clone. The chain uses TRBV27 and TRBJ2-6; 7 nucleotides align to TRBD1. This CDR3 comprises 18 residues. The J segment lost 0 bases and the V segment lost 5 bases, leaving 10 bases of the junction unmatched. The germline CDR1 and CDR2 sequences are MNHEY and SMNVEV (reference sequence). CDR3 residues: CASSQSRGLGSGANVLTF. As DNA, the CDR3 is TGTGCCAGCAGTCAATCGAGGGGGCTGGGCTCTGGGGCCAACGTCCTGACTTTC.

The V gene is TRBV5-4, the J gene TRBJ2-5; TRBD1 aligns across 7 bases. V lost 3 bases and J lost 7; bases outside the gene matches: 15. This CDR3 region has 16 residues. CDR1 is SGHNT, CDR2 YYREEE, per germline (reference sequence). CDR3 protein: CASSSPSLGQRGTQYF. DNA of the CDR3: TGTGCCAGCAGCTCCCCCTCCCTGGGACAGCGCGGGACCCAGTACTTC. The whole variable domain, remainder taken from reference TRBV5-4 and TRBJ2-5, is ETGVTQSPTHLIKTRGQQVTLRCSSQSGHNTVSWYQQALGQGPQFIFQYYREEENGRGNFPPRFSGLQFPNYSSELNVNALELDDSALYLCASSSPSLGQRGTQYFGPGTRLLVL.

In its sample, this clone was seen a few times. V and J are TRBV5-1 and TRBJ2-5; TRBD1 might be the D (5 bases). This CDR3 has 13 amino acids. Per germline, CDR1 SGHRS and CDR2 YFSETQ. Trimming took 0 bases from V and 3 from J, leaving 6 bases between them. For the CDR3, the DNA is TGCGCCAGCAGCTTGGGCAGGGAAGAGACCCAGTACTTC. It yields the protein CASSLGREETQYF.

The CDR3 sequence: CASSYSFGGGGYTF. Written as DNA, the CDR3 is TGTGCCAGCAGTTACTCGTTTGGGGGAGGCGGCTACACCTTC. J is TRBJ1-2 and V is TRBV6-5; possible D gene TRBD1, 5 bases. CDR1 and CDR2 (germline): MNHEY, SVGAGI. V was clipped by 0 bases and J by 8 bases, with 13 bases between them. The CDR3 is made up of 14 amino acids.

The rearrangement uses TRBV28 and TRBJ1-1; D not certain. The germline CDR1 and CDR2 sequences are MDHEN and SYDVKM. Trimming cost V 6 bases and J 2 bases, with 13 bases left between them. The CDR3 has 14 amino acids. CDR3 sequence: CASRRRRVNTEAFF. CDR3 DNA sequence: TGTGCCAGCAGGCGAAGACGGGTTAACACTGAAGCTTTCTTT. Filled out from reference TRBV28 and TRBJ1-1, the complete variable domain reads DVKVTQSSRYLVKRTGEKVFLECVQDMDHENMFWYRQDPGLGLRLIYFSYDVKMKEKGDIPEGYSVSREKKERFSLILESASTNQTSMYLCASRRRRVNTEAFFGQGTRLTVV.

V and J are TRBV4-3 and TRBJ2-1; 9 bases align to TRBD2. After removal of 0 bases from V and 8 bases from J, the junction contained 11 bases not matched to a gene. Germline loops: CDR1 LGHNA, CDR2 YSLEER. The CDR3 sequence is 17 residues long. The CDR3 DNA is TGCGCCAGCAGCCAAGACCCCCCTAGCGGGATTGTCCATGAGCAGTTCTTC. This translates into CASSQDPPSGIVHEQFF.

This clone was seen a few times. V gene TRBV9 combines with J gene TRBJ2-1; TRBD2 agrees at 12 bases. CDR3 size: 15 residues. Germline trimming cut 2 bases from V and 6 bases from J; bases unmatched to any gene: 3. Germline V gene sequence: CDR1 SGDLS, CDR2 YYNGEE. The CDR3 DNA sequence: TGTGCCAGCAGCGTTCTAGCGGGAGGGGGCAATGAGCAGTTCTTC. The encoded protein is CASSVLAGGGNEQFF.

J is TRBJ2-7 and V is TRBV5-4; 8 bases map to TRBD1. The germline V gene has CDR1 SGHNT and CDR2 YYREEE (reference sequence). The ends lost 2 bases at V and 7 bases at J; junction bases unmatched: 14. This CDR3 spans 16 amino acids. CDR3 DNA: TGTGCCAGCAGCTTACCCGGTGGTCAGGGGGCTGGTGAGCAGTACTTC. Protein product: CASSLPGGQGAGEQYF.

The chain couples TRBV28 to TRBJ2-5; 8 nucleotides align to TRBD1. Germline V lookup: CDR1 MDHEN, CDR2 SYDVKM. V dropped 8 bases and J dropped 0; count of bases not matched to a gene: 8. The length of the CDR3 is 15 residues. CDR3 sequence (DNA): TGTGCCAGCGGAGACAGGGGTCAGTACCAAGAGACCCAGTACTTC. Residues: CASGDRGQYQETQYF.

This chain joins TRBV27 and TRBJ1-4, with 7 bases identical to TRBD1. V was clipped by 6 bases and J by 11 bases; unmatched bases: 9. This CDR3 is built from 13 residues. Germline-derived CDR1 and CDR2 are MNHEY and SMNVEV (reference sequence). The CDR3 sequence: CASSQAAGGKLFF. The DNA for the CDR3 is TGTGCCAGCAGCCAAGCAGCAGGGGGGAAACTGTTTTTT.

The chain is built from TRBV11-2 and TRBJ1-4, with no clear D. The CDR3 is 9 residues long. The germline gives CDR1 SGHAT, CDR2 FQNNGV. Trimming pared 5 bases from V and 14 bases from J, leaving 6 bases between. The CDR3 sequence: CASSPALFF. The CDR3 nucleotides read TGTGCCAGCAGCCCGGCCCTGTTTTTT.

The V call is TRBV29-1, the J call TRBJ2-7, with a weak D call TRBD1 (6 bases). V lost 7 bases and J 7 bases, leaving 17 bases between the germline ends. Per germline, CDR1 SQVTM and CDR2 ANQGSEA. CDR3 length: 12 residues. The CDR3 region has the DNA TGCAGCGGGGCATTGGGGGCGCGGGAGCAGTACTTC. Amino acids: CSGALGAREQYF.

Here the CDR3 DNA reads TGCGCCAGCAGCCAAGCTGCAGGGGGCTCTGGAAACACCATATATTTT. Its protein is CASSQAAGGSGNTIYF. This sequence joins TRBV4-3 and TRBJ1-3, with 7 bases identical to TRBD1. The V and J ends lost 1 base and 0 bases, in that order; junction bases with no gene match: 3. Per the germline V gene, CDR1 is LGHNA and CDR2 is YSLEER. This CDR3 is built from 16 residues.

The V and J genes are TRBV2 and TRBJ2-1, with a tentative D call TRBD2 (6 bases). V lost 4 bases to trimming and J lost 10 bases, with 8 bases between them. Germline-derived CDR1 and CDR2 are SNHLY and FYNNEI. The CDR3 is 11 residues long. In DNA, the CDR3 is TGTGCCAGCAGTGCGGGACTGGAGCAGTTCTTC. Its protein product is CASSAGLEQFF. The complete variable domain, with remaining parts taken from reference TRBV2 and TRBJ2-1, reads EPEVTQTPSHQVTQMGQEVILRCVPISNHLYFYWYRQILGQKVEFLVSFYNNEISEKSEIFDDQFSVERPDGSNFTLKIRSTKLEDSAMYFCASSAGLEQFFGPGTRLTVL.

With respect to this clone: The sample contains more than one DNA sequence encoding this CDR3. The chain has TRBV11-3 and TRBJ2-1; tentative D call: TRBD2 (5 bases). V dropped 3 bases and J dropped 6 bases, with 6 bases sitting between them. This CDR3 spans 12 amino acids. Germline CDR1 is SGHNT and CDR2 is YENEEA. CDR3 amino acids: CASSLDSNEQFF. The CDR3 DNA is TGTGCCAGCAGCTTGGACTCCAATGAGCAGTTCTTC.

This clone was picked up many times. In DNA form, the CDR3 reads TGTGCCTGCCAGGTGGGGGAGATGAATCAGCCCCAGCATTTT. Amino acids: CACQVGEMNQPQHF. The J gene is TRBJ1-5, the V gene TRBV2; tentative D call: TRBD1 (5 bases). Per the germline V gene, CDR1 is SNHLY and CDR2 is FYNNEI. V lost 11 bases to trimming and J lost 4 bases, with 18 bases between them. This CDR3 contains 14 residues.

The chain recombines TRBV18 with TRBJ2-7, with 9 bases that match TRBD2. The CDR3 has 16 amino acids. Trimming took 1 base from V and 2 from J; bases not matched to a gene: 6. Germline V gene sequence: CDR1 KGHSH, CDR2 LQKENI. CDR3 coding DNA: TGTGCCAGCTCACCACGCGGGACTAGCCGGACCTACGAGCAGTACTTC. It translates to CASSPRGTSRTYEQYF.